This passage covers 20 T cell receptor beta chains from one sample sequenced in a study of cytotoxic CD8 clonotypes in ibrutinib-treated CLL (dated by TCRdb to about 2021). The meaning of the sample's time point label: approximately eleven months on ibrutinib. Libraries were built with the immunoSEQ multiplex PCR assay. TCRdb's version of the immuneACCESS table is confined to in-frame rearrangements and falls short of the full clone set. An unresolved V gene accounts for under half of the shortfall where checked; the remainder is of unknown origin. This sample lists about 150,000 clones; about four fifths were detected once. The ten largest clonotypes hold about 13% of the sample. Sequences were derived from PBMCs, sampled after 12 months of ibrutinib treatment. The receptors here all came from a human donor with chronic lymphocytic leukemia.

The chain has TRBV7-2 and TRBJ2-1; the match to TRBD2 covers 8 bases. CDR3 length equals 16 residues. The V gene end was trimmed by 5 bases and the J gene end by 2 bases; junction bases not matched to a gene: 8. CDR1 is SGHTA and CDR2 is FQGNSA in the germline V gene. Here the CDR3 DNA reads TGTGCCAGCAGCACGACTAGCGTAGTCCCCTACAATGAGCAGTTCTTC. Its protein is CASSTTSVVPYNEQFF.

The chain joins TRBV28 to TRBJ1-5; weak D call: TRBD1 (5 bases). The V end lost 2 bases, the J end lost 3 bases, and 11 bases lay between the germline ends. Germline V gene lookup returns CDR1 MDHEN and CDR2 SYDVKM. The CDR3 loop spans 15 amino acids. CDR3 amino acids: CASSLTPGHNQPQHF. The CDR3 region has the DNA TGTGCCAGCAGTTTAACCCCAGGACACAATCAGCCCCAGCATTTT.

The table lists this clone with a count of one. V is TRBV5-6 and J is TRBJ2-3, with D possibly being TRBD2 (5 bases). Germline V lookup: CDR1 SGHDT, CDR2 YYEEEE. The CDR3 consists of 14 residues. The V gene lost 2 bases and the J gene lost 0 bases, with 7 bases spanning the gap. In DNA, the CDR3 is TGTGCCAGCAGCTTTCGGGGAAGCACAGATACGCAGTATTTT. Translation gives CASSFRGSTDTQYF.

This chain connects TRBV28 to TRBJ1-5; D ambiguous. This CDR3 comprises 12 residues. CDR1 and CDR2 from the germline V gene are MDHEN and SYDVKM. Trimming cost V 1 base and J 5 bases, with 3 bases left between them. The CDR3: CASSLFYQPQHF. CDR3 sequence (DNA): TGTGCCAGCAGTTTATTTTATCAGCCCCAGCATTTT.

The chain is built from TRBV29-1 and TRBJ2-7; D is perhaps TRBD1 (6 bases). Germline V CDR1 and CDR2: SQVTM, ANQGSEA. CDR3 length: 14 residues. The V end was cut by 6 bases, the J end by 5 bases, with 20 bases between. The CDR3 sequence: CSVTLGRGPDEQYF. CDR3 DNA sequence: TGCAGCGTGACGCTGGGCAGGGGACCCGACGAGCAGTACTTC.

This clone has a single count. V is TRBV5-4 and J is TRBJ1-5, with 7 positions matching TRBD1. The CDR3 runs to 15 residues. The germline gives CDR1 SGHNT, CDR2 YYREEE (reference sequence). V was clipped by 3 bases and J by 1 base; unmatched bases: 4. The CDR3 DNA reads as TGTGCCAGCAGCTCAGGGGGTTTCAGCAATCAGCCCCAGCATTTT. Translated, it gives CASSSGGFSNQPQHF.

This sequence joins TRBV25-1 and TRBJ1-2; D might be TRBD1 (5 bases). There are 14 residues in the CDR3. Per germline, CDR1 MGHDK and CDR2 SYGVNS. Trimming cost V 4 bases and J 1 base, with 10 bases left between them. CDR3: CASSGTGLNYGYTF. The CDR3 DNA reads TGTGCCAGCAGTGGAACAGGCCTTAACTATGGCTACACCTTC.

The J gene is TRBJ2-1, the V gene TRBV4-1, with D unclear. This CDR3 has 16 residues. Germline values: CDR1 MGHRA, CDR2 YSYEKL. Trimming removed 3 bases at V and 1 base at J, with 13 bases between. As DNA, the CDR3 is TGCGCCAGCAGCCAGACCCCCTTGAGGTCCTACAATGAGCAGTTCTTC. This sequence encodes CASSQTPLRSYNEQFF.

The rearrangement links TRBV19 to TRBJ2-3; TRBD2 agrees at 10 bases. CDR1 and CDR2 (germline): LNHDA, SQIVND (reference sequence). With V trimmed by 10 bases and J by 5 bases, 9 bases remained unmatched. CDR3 length equals 14 residues. DNA of the CDR3: TGTGCCACCCGGGGTGGACTAGCGGTAGATACGCAGTATTTT. It translates to CATRGGLAVDTQYF.

The chain joins TRBV18 to TRBJ1-3; no firm D call. Germline CDR1 KGHSH, CDR2 LQKENI. The CDR3 has 15 amino acids. Trimming took off 4 bases at V and 0 bases at J, with 10 bases between the two ends. CDR3 in DNA: TGTGCCAGCTCACAGGAACACGCCTCTGGAAACACCATATATTTT. Amino acid sequence: CASSQEHASGNTIYF.

The chain employs TRBV7-6 and TRBJ1-3, with D hard to call. CDR1 SGHVS and CDR2 FNYEAQ come from the germline V gene. The CDR3 length is 16 residues. V was pared by 0 bases and J by 2 bases, with 11 bases between. Here the CDR3 reads CASSLAGVGAGNTIYF. The CDR3, as DNA: TGTGCCAGCAGCTTAGCGGGTGTTGGTGCTGGAAACACCATATATTTT. The full variable domain, completed using reference TRBV7-6 and TRBJ1-3, is GAGVSQSPRYKVTKRGQDVALRCDPISGHVSLYWYRQALGQGPEFLTYFNYEAQQDKSGLPNDRFSAERPEGSISTLTIQRTEQRDSAMYRCASSLAGVGAGNTIYFGEGSWLTVV.

The chain has TRBV10-3 and TRBJ2-7; D might be TRBD1 (6 bases). The V end lost 0 bases, the J end lost 2 bases, and 14 bases lay between the germline ends. The CDR3 totals 16 residues. Germline CDR1 is ENHRY and CDR2 is SYGVKD. The CDR3 DNA is TGTGCCATCAGTGAGTCGGCAGGGGTGGGGACCTACGAGCAGTACTTC. Amino acid sequence: CAISESAGVGTYEQYF.

The V call is TRBV9, the J call TRBJ2-5, with D unclear. This CDR3 comprises 16 residues. Germline lookup yields CDR1 SGDLS and CDR2 YYNGEE. The V gene lost 4 bases and the J gene lost 2 bases, with 18 bases spanning the gap. CDR3 sequence: CASSLVDGRTQETQYF. The CDR3 nucleotides are TGTGCCAGCAGCCTAGTGGACGGCCGAACTCAAGAGACCCAGTACTTC.

J is TRBJ2-1 and V is TRBV11-3; 10 nucleotides line up with TRBD1. The CDR3 extends over 15 amino acids. CDR1 is SGHNT and CDR2 is YENEEA in the germline V gene. V shed 5 bases, J shed 7 bases, and the junction held 8 bases outside the gene matches. CDR3 in DNA: TGTGCCAGCAGCCCGCGACAGGGGGCGGTTAATGAGCAGTTCTTC. It translates to CASSPRQGAVNEQFF.

V usage is TRBV7-9 and J usage is TRBJ2-7; 10 bases fit TRBD2. The germline CDR1 and CDR2 sequences are SEHNR and FQNEAQ (reference sequence). J gave up 6 bases and V 1 base, and 3 bases lay outside the gene matches. The CDR3 totals 14 residues. The CDR3 spells CASSLGLAGAEQYF. The CDR3 coding sequence is TGTGCCAGCAGCTTAGGGCTAGCGGGAGCCGAGCAGTACTTC.

The chain uses TRBV9 and TRBJ2-7; 11 bases are a match to TRBD2. V shed 4 bases, J shed 4 bases, and the junction held 7 bases outside the gene matches. The V gene's germline CDR1 is SGDLS and CDR2 YYNGEE. This CDR3 region has 15 residues. The CDR3 DNA is TGTGCCAGCAGCCCGGGGACTAGCGGAGATTACGAGCAGTACTTC. It specifies CASSPGTSGDYEQYF.

The chain uses TRBV19 and TRBJ1-5, with a tentative D call TRBD1 (5 bases). This CDR3 has 16 amino acids. The germline V gene has CDR1 LNHDA and CDR2 SQIVND (reference sequence). Trimming pared 3 bases from V and 0 bases from J, leaving 12 bases between. CDR3 region: CASSILQAYSNQPQHF. CDR3 bases: TGTGCCAGTAGTATTTTACAGGCGTATAGCAATCAGCCCCAGCATTTT.

This clone appeared a single time. The rearrangement uses TRBV28 and TRBJ2-1; D may be TRBD1 (6 bases). Trimming shortened V by 3 bases and J by 15 bases, and 12 bases separated the two germline ends. Germline V CDR1 and CDR2: MDHEN, SYDVKM. The CDR3 consists of 11 residues. In nucleotides, the CDR3 is TGTGCCAGCAGTTTTTCTACAGGGCGGTTCTTC. It yields the protein CASSFSTGRFF. The full variable domain, in which reference TRBV28 and TRBJ2-1 provide the parts outside the CDR3, is DVKVTQSSRYLVKRTGEKVFLECVQDMDHENMFWYRQDPGLGLRLIYFSYDVKMKEKGDIPEGYSVSREKKERFSLILESASTNQTSMYLCASSFSTGRFFGPGTRLTVL.

Turning to this clone: One end of the junction does not line up with germline, which may come from a read error. V usage is TRBV10-3 and J usage is TRBJ2-7, with a possible D match to TRBD1 (8 bases). From germline, CDR1 is ENHRY and CDR2 SYGVKD. The CDR3 length is 14 residues. The CDR3 sequence is CAIHAGDRSSEQYF. CDR3 bases: TGTGCCATCCACGCGGGGGACAGGTCCTCCGAGCAGTACTTC.

This clone appeared a few times. This rearrangement joins TRBV7-9 to TRBJ1-1, with no clear D. Looked up from germline, CDR1 is SEHNR and CDR2 is FQNEAQ (reference sequence). Trimming removed 6 bases from V and 0 bases from J, with 5 bases in between. CDR3 length: 12 residues. The CDR3 spells CASRSMNTEAFF. The CDR3 DNA sequence: TGTGCCAGCAGGTCAATGAACACTGAAGCTTTCTTT.